This TCR beta chain was identified in a study of cytomegalovirus exposure and HLA in healthy donors (TCRdb year 2017). In terms of the full investigation: An earlier analysis of approximately 590 of the donors reported roughly 300 Gb of sequence data and 100 million to 130 million unique TCR beta sequences from some 180 million T cells. The T cell repertoires of roughly 660 subjects were profiled by immunosequencing and related to cytomegalovirus serostatus. The study was designed to test whether signatures of past pathogen exposure could be identified by cataloging public T cell receptors. In a later analysis, previously published TCR beta repertoires from roughly 710 donors were re-analyzed and high-resolution HLA genotyping was added so that TCR occurrence patterns could be studied. Every discovery cohort repertoire had been produced on one sequencing platform. Donor age, sex, ethnicity and CMV serostatus were compiled alongside the repertoire data. Along with the approximately 700-subject first cohort, a separate validation cohort of roughly 110 different subjects was used. Roughly five DR-DQ haplotypes were treated as single units for association and clustering because of strong linkage in the cohort. To predict cytomegalovirus infection status, the study combined high-throughput TCR immunosequencing, statistical association of individual TCRs with disease status, and machine learning. To decide whether each TCR beta V gene segment behaved as functional or pseudogenic, an earlier analysis of some 540 of the donors relied on high-throughput TCR beta sequencing. Among 398 genotyped donors of the cohort, an average of approximately 200,000 unique TCR beta nucleotide sequences was sequenced per donor, of which 15% to 20% were non-productive. The number of typed donors differed by locus: 629-630 for A, B, C, DRB1 and DQB1; some 500 for DQA1; 606 for DPA1; and around 450 for DPB1. Both class I and class II loci were covered by HLA typing, at four-digit resolution. In a later genetic analysis, genome-wide SNP genotypes for about three fifths of the roughly 670 donors were used, and that subset was treated as a discovery cohort. About 300 gigabases of sequencing data and approximately 93 million unique TCR sequences were included in an early release covering 550 to 800 HLA-typed donors. Rather than using new phenotypic data, the later analysis identified candidate immune exposures from TCR beta sequences and from how often those sequences occurred across donors. Of the roughly 400 genotyped donors, 81% fell in the genetic ancestry cluster associated with self-reported Caucasian donors. What the work shows at the level of the full study, not this receptor alone: A cluster of highly shared sequence variants was judged likely to be a technical artifact of the sequencing pipeline. In both the original and validation cohorts, the classifier was reported to diagnose cytomegalovirus status with high specificity and sensitivity. Compared with equally common non-associated chains, HLA-associated TCR beta chains in a later analysis were more clonally expanded and had lower generation probabilities. A further reported finding was that TCR beta sequences accurately predicted the HLA-A and HLA-B alleles for most subjects in the first cohort. In a later genetic analysis, fewer N-insertions in productive TCRs were reported among donors in an Asian-associated ancestry cluster than the roughly 700-donor mean. Roughly uniform sequencing depth across donors was assumed in presence/absence analyses, although this assumption may not hold. At a false discovery rate of 0.05, a later analysis linked under 20,000 TCR beta sequences to specific HLA alleles. According to the authors, the approach could potentially be generalized to other disease states and immunological phenotypes. The only immune exposure information available for the cohort was CMV serostatus. An earlier analysis of approximately 570 of the donors showed that most TCR beta V segments appeared in productive rearrangements either about 90% or about 30% of the time, which broadly matched IMGT annotations. Because counts were too low, about 18 rarely observed V segments, including chromosome 9 orphons, were excluded from the earlier analysis of several hundred of the donors. Some IMGT-functional V segments, including TRBV6-2 and TRBV6-3, could not be told apart with the 87-base-pair reads, so those segments were excluded. Correlated functional status among segregating V segments might be attributable to linkage disequilibrium, but an unknown experimental factor could not be ruled out. In vitro tests confirmed that a few of the cytomegalovirus-associated TCR beta chains recognize cytomegalovirus antigens. The study listed 150 to 200 TCR beta chains as associated with cytomegalovirus. A later genetic analysis associated a missense DCLRE1C variant with V-gene and J-gene trimming of TCR beta chains, and an independent cohort replicated the association. According to a later analysis, parvovirus B19, influenza, CMV and Epstein-Barr virus appeared linked to several top co-occurrence clusters. Most CMV-associated TCR beta chains appeared to be HLA-restricted in a later analysis, and the HLA associations seemed to be driven largely by CMV exposure. Because some donors lacked HLA typing at each locus, the association tests relied only on the typed subset. In a later analysis, the rate of TCR association differed among HLA loci, with DRB1 alleles having the most associated TCRs and HLA-C alleles having the fewest. When HLA alleles, especially DR and DQ, strongly co-occurred, attributing TCR associations to individual alleles was difficult. The cohort was sequenced for TCR beta chains only, and without alpha or paired-chain data the features that could be detected were limited. Across donors, most TCR sequences were observed very rarely, whereas some public TCRs were present in many individuals.

Receptor libraries were prepared by the immunoSEQ multiplex PCR assay. For the multiplex PCR, a mixture combining 60 forward primers for TCR Vbeta segments and 13 reverse primers for TCR Jbeta segments was used. A multiplex PCR assay on genomic DNA amplified the CDR3 region of rearranged TCR beta genes. The Illumina HiSeq System was used to sequence the amplified TCR beta libraries as 87-base-pair reads. Per the authors' processing: A later analysis tallied approximately 87 million unique TCR beta chains across the 666 repertoires, and some 12 million of those chains were shared by two or more donors. Raw reads were error-corrected and collapsed into unique sequences by a nearest-neighbor algorithm in which closely related sequences were merged to remove PCR and sequencing errors. CDR3 sequences were aligned to IMGT reference sequences to assign V, D and J gene segments. For a sequence to be retained, a match of at least six nucleotides was required to both a V gene segment and a J gene segment. A rearrangement was called productive if the CDR3 had no stop codons and remained in frame with V and J, and every other rearrangement was called non-productive. Following IMGT convention, CDR3 was defined as the stretch from the second conserved V-encoded cysteine up to the conserved J-encoded phenylalanine. In an earlier analysis of some 550 of the donors, sequences lacking an unambiguous match to a single V gene segment were excluded. An earlier analysis of a few hundred of the donors classified V segments as functional when productive rearrangements were above 56.7% and as segregating when the standard deviation between donors was above 5%. To diagnose cytomegalovirus status from the catalog of TCR beta chain sequences, a statistical classification framework was built. A later analysis assigned V and J genes by comparing TCR nucleotide sequences with IMGT/GENE-DB human TR gene sequences. Using the TCRdist pipeline, a later analysis assigned CDR3 sequences along with most-parsimonious VDJ recombination scenarios. In a later analysis, every TCR beta chain was defined by the combination of its CDR3 amino acid sequence and its V-gene family, and reads without a unique V-gene family were dropped. A later analysis removed nearly 600 highly shared, low-generation-probability nucleotide sequences to deal with suspected cross-contamination and a sequencing artifact. A later analysis calculated a clonal expansion index for each public chain from normalized within-repertoire ranks of inferred template counts. In a later analysis, generation probabilities were computed using a VDJ recombination model fitted to out-of-frame rearrangements, and the results were checked against IGoR. Hypergeometric tests were used in a later analysis to score TCR-TCR, TCR-HLA and TCR-CMV co-occurrence, with a repertoire-size bias correction applied to the TCR pairs. In a later analysis, false discovery rates were estimated by permuting HLA or CMV assignments 20 times. In a later analysis, co-occurring TCRs were grouped using DBSCAN, and TCRdist sequence similarity was added for clustering within HLA-allele-positive subsets. Repertoires with fewer than 30,000 or more than 120,000 public chains, plus five repertoires with anomalous nucleotide sharing, were excluded from co-occurrence clustering. TCRdb provides this immuneACCESS table in a form limited to in-frame rearrangements. Some clones are lacking; in checked studies, under half of them reflect an unresolved V gene, and why the rest are absent is not known. The V and J calls and clone size come from that table; D and trimming were worked out from the DNA. Counted in this sample were more than 100,000 clones; more than 70% of them appeared once. The ten most abundant clones make up 0.94% of the sample.

Of note for this clone: What antigen it recognizes has not been identified. Per-base qualities were not stored, and no clone one base away is much larger.

The cohort was made up of approximately 670 healthy bone marrow donors. At the time of sampling, all cohort members were nominally healthy, though unrecorded immune exposures were likely present. The donor was CMV seronegative and was included in the group of 352 seronegative cohort members. A peripheral blood sample was collected from each donor, and TCR beta sequencing was performed on peripheral blood mononuclear cells. The Qiagen DNeasy Blood Extraction Kit was used to extract genomic DNA from the blood cell samples. V is trimmed back by 6 bases and J by 9 bases, and the junction contains 11 bases that no gene match accounts for. The germline V gene specifies MNHEY as CDR1 and SVGAGI as CDR2. The CDR3, from cysteine to phenylalanine, totals 15 residues. Just CDR3 DNA is preserved here, 45 bases in frame from base 1.

The sequenced sample was PBMCs. This clonotype was obtained from a woman aged 55-75 years in good health and CMV-seronegative. Recombination joined TRBV6-5 with TRBJ2-1, with TRBD2 identical over 10 junction bases. The sequenced DNA: TGTGCCAGCAGACCAAGCGGGGGGGCCCCACCTGAGCAGTTCTTC. Its translation is CASRPSGGAPPEQFF.